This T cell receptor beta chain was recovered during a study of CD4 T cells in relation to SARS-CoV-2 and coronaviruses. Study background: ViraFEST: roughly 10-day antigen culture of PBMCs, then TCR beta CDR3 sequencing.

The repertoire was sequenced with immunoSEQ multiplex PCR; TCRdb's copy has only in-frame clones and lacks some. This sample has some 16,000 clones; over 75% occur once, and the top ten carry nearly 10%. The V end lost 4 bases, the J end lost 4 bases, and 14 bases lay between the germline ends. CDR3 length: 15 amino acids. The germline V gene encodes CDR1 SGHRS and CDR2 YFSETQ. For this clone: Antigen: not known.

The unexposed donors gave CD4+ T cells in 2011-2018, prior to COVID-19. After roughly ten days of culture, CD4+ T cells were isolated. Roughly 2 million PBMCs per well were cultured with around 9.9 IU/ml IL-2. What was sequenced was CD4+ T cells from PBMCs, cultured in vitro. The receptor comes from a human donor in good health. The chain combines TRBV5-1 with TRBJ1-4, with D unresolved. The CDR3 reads CASSAGGSINEKLFF. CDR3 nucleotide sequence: TGCGCCAGCAGCGCGGGAGGGAGCATTAATGAAAAACTGTTTTTT. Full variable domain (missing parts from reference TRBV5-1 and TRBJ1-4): KAGVTQTPRYLIKTRGQQVTLSCSPISGHRSVSWYQQTPGQGLQFLFEYFSETQRNKGNFPGRFSGRQFSNSRSEMNVSTLELGDSALYLCASSAGGSINEKLFFGSGTQLSVL.